This entry features one T cell receptor (beta chain) sequence. This sample stems from a study of blood T cell repertoires in COVID-19. The overall study: The analysed material was cDNA or gDNA that came from T cells, B-cell-depleted T cells, or PBMCs.

This CDR3 is built from 14 residues. Germline V gives CDR1 MNHEY, CDR2 SVGAGI. V gave up 6 bases and J gave up 6 bases; unmatched junction bases: 9. Participants came from about two dozen US areas, aged about 18 to 90 years. The authors' processing: Reference gene primer amplification gave nucleated cell count estimates. The data were produced by immunoSEQ multiplex PCR, yet TCRdb's version contains in-frame clones alone and is incomplete. The D gene and trimming were derived from the DNA, and the V and J assignments and clone size from that table. Of approximately 270,000 clones in the sample, just under 90% are singletons; the top ten hold over 3.5%.

The specimen sequenced was PBMCs or T cells enriched from blood (not recorded which). The J gene is TRBJ2-3, the V gene TRBV6-5, with 7 bases lining up with TRBD2. This clonotype originated in a woman aged 25 to 39 with acute COVID-19. DNA for the CDR3: TGTGCCAGCAGGACTGGGGAGGGCCGCGATACGCAGTATTTT. Translating it yields CASRTGEGRDTQYF.